A single sample is the source of the 10 T cell receptor beta chains below, sequenced in a study of CXCR3-negative and CXCR3-positive naive CD8 T cells. Points from the study as a whole: Naive cells with CXCR3 showed TRB CDR3s that were more hydrophobic than those in CXCR3-negative naive cells.

The antigens for these receptors are not known. TRB cDNA was prepared as libraries by UMI-labeled 5' RACE. TCRdb reprocessed the 5' RACE reads, with one entry per CDR3 protein and no DNA. This table lists 150,000 to 180,000 distinct CDR3 sequences. Sequences were obtained from naive CXCR3+ CD8+ T cells from blood. The subset here: CD45RO-CCR7+CD27+CD95- naive CD8+ T cells expressing CXCR3 (TNR3+). All receptors derive from a human donor in good health. Some clones in this sample may be carry-over from other donors' samples.

V and J are TRBV11-3 and TRBJ2-7; TCRdb indicates TRBD1, and absent DNA this call remains unverified. The CDR3 sequence is 15 residues long. Per germline, CDR1 SGHNT and CDR2 YENEEA. CDR3 loop: CASSLDRPGSYEQYF.

The chain uses TRBV15 and TRBJ2-2; TCRdb gives TRBD2 as the D gene, but with no DNA this cannot be confirmed. CDR1 is LNHNV and CDR2 is YYDKDF in the germline V gene (reference sequence). The CDR3 is 17 amino acids. The CDR3 loop reads CATSRDFLAANTGELFF.

The chain couples TRBV4-1 to TRBJ2-2; TCRdb's assignment of TRBD1 cannot be checked, as there is no DNA. CDR3 length: 16 residues. Germline V CDR1 and CDR2: MGHRA, YSYEKL. CDR3 residues: CASSQAGTGGTGELFF.

The rearrangement links TRBV11-2 to TRBJ2-7; TCRdb calls TRBD1, which cannot be checked without DNA. CDR3 length: 16 amino acids. Per the germline V gene, CDR1 is SGHAT and CDR2 is FQNNGV. The CDR3 region is CASSLVEEAPLLEQYF.

V usage is TRBV7-9 and J usage is TRBJ2-7; as DNA is missing, the TRBD1 call by TCRdb cannot be tested. CDR3 length: 15 residues. Germline V gene data show CDR1 as SEHNR and CDR2 as FQNEAQ (reference sequence). CDR3 protein: CASSFVGQGMGEQYF.

The V gene is TRBV10-3, the J gene TRBJ1-1. This CDR3 region has 17 residues. Germline V gene data show CDR1 as ENHRY and CDR2 as SYGVKD. The CDR3 sequence is CAISESPLRGGDTEAFF.

The chain uses TRBV20-1 and TRBJ2-1; with no DNA, the TCRdb D assignment of TRBD1 cannot be verified. This CDR3 has 16 amino acids. The germline gives CDR1 DFQATT, CDR2 SNEGSKA (reference sequence). The CDR3 sequence: CSARAPGVRLYNEQFF.

This chain joins TRBV5-1 and TRBJ2-2; TCRdb designates TRBD1, a call that cannot be tested without DNA. This CDR3 region has 18 residues. The germline V gene has CDR1 SGHRS and CDR2 YFSETQ. Here the CDR3 reads CASSLVGPGQGGTGDLFF.

This chain's CDR3 is CASSRDTYTGELFF. This sequence joins TRBV7-3 and TRBJ2-2; TCRdb calls TRBD1, which cannot be checked without DNA. Looked up from germline, CDR1 is SGHTA and CDR2 is FQGTGA. The CDR3 consists of 14 residues.

This sequence joins TRBV6-2 or TRBV6-3 and TRBJ2-1; the TCRdb call, TRBD1, lacks DNA for checking. Germline CDR1 and CDR2: MNHEY and SVGEGT. This CDR3 is built from 15 residues. The chain's CDR3 is CASSPRQGIDNEQFF.